The 18 T cell receptor beta chains presented below share a single source sample, sequenced in a study of OX40 agonist ivuxolimab in advanced cancers. Clones were sequenced by immunoSEQ multiplex PCR, and TCRdb holds only the in-frame ones, with some missing. The sample lists about 84,000 clones, approximately 80% occurring once. Sample: CD4+ or CD8+ T cells sorted from blood, taken in a trial of the OX40 agonist ivuxolimab. The receptors stem from an adult with an advanced solid tumor such as melanoma, head and neck, liver or kidney cancer.

This clone has only a few counts. The chain recombines TRBV19 with TRBJ2-2; tentative D call: TRBD1 (5 bases). The CDR3 spans 14 residues. Germline loops: CDR1 LNHDA, CDR2 SQIVND (reference sequence). Trimming cost V 6 bases and J 2 bases, with 10 bases left between them. The CDR3 region is CASRGRVNTGELFF. The CDR3 DNA sequence: TGTGCCAGTAGGGGCAGGGTTAACACCGGGGAGCTGTTTTTT.

Only one count was recorded for this clone. The chain is built from TRBV14 and TRBJ2-5; possible D gene TRBD2, 5 bases. Deletions cut 0 bases from V and 5 bases from J, with 10 bases between. Per germline, CDR1 SGHDN and CDR2 FVKESK. This CDR3 has 14 residues. The CDR3 spells CASSQESGLETQYF. CDR3 coding DNA: TGTGCCAGCAGCCAAGAATCGGGGTTGGAGACCCAGTACTTC.

The V and J genes are TRBV4-1 and TRBJ1-5; TRBD1 aligns across 7 bases. Germline V lookup: CDR1 MGHRA, CDR2 YSYEKL. The CDR3 has 16 amino acids. The trim removed 0 bases at V and 6 bases at J, leaving 8 bases unmatched. The CDR3 bases are TGCGCCAGCAGCCAAGAAGGGACAGTCCGTGGTCAGCCCCAGCATTTT. It codes for CASSQEGTVRGQPQHF.

This chain links TRBV11-1 with TRBJ2-5; perhaps TRBD2 as D (5 bases). The CDR3 sequence is 15 residues long. Germline values: CDR1 SGHAT, CDR2 FQDESV (reference sequence). Trimming took off 4 bases at V and 4 bases at J, with 16 bases between the two ends. The CDR3 sequence: CASSWELQPGETQYF. The CDR3 DNA follows: TGTGCCAGCAGCTGGGAGCTACAGCCGGGAGAGACCCAGTACTTC.

The rearrangement links TRBV9 to TRBJ1-1; no clear D. Germline CDR1 SGDLS, CDR2 YYNGEE. Trimming removed 2 bases at V and 1 base at J, with 21 bases between. CDR3 length: 18 residues. The chain's CDR3 is CASSVSPGGWGANTEAFF. DNA of the CDR3: TGTGCCAGCAGCGTCTCCCCGGGCGGCTGGGGTGCGAACACTGAAGCTTTCTTT. The variable domain in full, completed from reference TRBV9 and TRBJ1-1, reads DSGVTQTPKHLITATGQRVTLRCSPRSGDLSVYWYQQSLDQGLQFLIQYYNGEERAKGNILERFSAQQFPDLHSELNLSSLELGDSALYFCASSVSPGGWGANTEAFFGQGTRLTVV.

This chain joins TRBV21-1 and TRBJ1-5. TRBV21-1 is a pseudogene segment. This CDR3 has 11 residues. The CDR3 region has the DNA TGTGCCAGCAATAAGCATCAGCCCCAGCATTTT. Translated: CASNKHQPQHF.

This chain connects TRBV29-1 to TRBJ2-4; TRBD1 might be the D (5 bases). CDR1 and CDR2 from the germline V gene are SQVTM and ANQGSEA. The CDR3 is 17 residues long. The germline V and J ends were trimmed by 1 base and 1 base, with 17 bases remaining between them. The CDR3 loop reads CSVEGSSGSGAKNIQYF. CDR3 bases: TGCAGCGTTGAAGGAAGCAGTGGATCAGGGGCCAAAAACATTCAGTACTTC.

V is TRBV6-6 and J is TRBJ1-4; 7 nucleotides agree with TRBD1. The V gene's germline CDR1 is MNHNY and CDR2 SVGAGI (reference sequence). The V gene end was trimmed by 5 bases and the J gene end by 5 bases; junction bases not matched to a gene: 2. The CDR3 has 13 amino acids. Here the CDR3 reads CASSPGGNEKLFF. Written as DNA, the CDR3 is TGTGCCAGCAGTCCAGGGGGGAATGAAAAACTGTTTTTT.

V is TRBV5-1 and J is TRBJ2-5, with a possible D match to TRBD1 (6 bases). The germline V and J ends were trimmed by 0 bases and 5 bases, with 11 bases remaining between them. The length of the CDR3 is 14 residues. Germline values: CDR1 SGHRS, CDR2 YFSETQ. Here the CDR3 reads CASSLGWDKETQYF. CDR3 DNA sequence: TGCGCCAGCAGCTTGGGTTGGGACAAGGAGACCCAGTACTTC.

Notes on this clone: The junction does not match germline at one end; this may be a read error. The chain links TRBV19 to TRBJ1-6; D gene unclear. CDR3 length equals 14 residues. In germline, CDR1 is LNHDA, CDR2 SQIVND (reference sequence). CDR3 in amino acids: CVSNDRPYNSPLHF. The CDR3 coding sequence is TGTGTCAGTAATGACCGGCCTTATAATTCACCCCTCCACTTT.

The chain couples TRBV7-9 to TRBJ1-3; D uncertain. The CDR3 contains 14 residues. Germline lookup yields CDR1 SEHNR and CDR2 FQNEAQ (reference sequence). The ends were cut back, 1 base at V and 1 base at J, with 5 bases in the middle. The CDR3 nucleotides read TGTGCCAGCAGCTTAGGCAATTCTGGAAACACCATATATTTT. It specifies CASSLGNSGNTIYF.

The CDR3 DNA reads as TGTGCCAGTAAGGACAGGGCCCAACAGCCCCAGCATTTT. It translates to CASKDRAQQPQHF. The chain links TRBV19 to TRBJ1-5; 8 bases are a match to TRBD1. J lost 7 bases, V lost 7 bases, and 6 bases had no gene match. Germline CDR1 is LNHDA and CDR2 is SQIVND (reference sequence). This CDR3 contains 13 residues.

There are a few counts of this clone. The DNA for the CDR3 is TGTGCCAGCAGCTTAGCCCGGACAGAGCTCTATGGCTACACCTTC. Translating gives CASSLARTELYGYTF. The chain links TRBV7-2 to TRBJ1-2, with a weak D call TRBD1 (6 bases). Between the trimmed V and J ends, which lost 0 bases and 4 bases, there was a span of 12 bases. CDR1 and CDR2 (germline): SGHTA, FQGNSA. The CDR3 is 15 residues long.

This clone was seen more than once but under ten times. CDR3 DNA sequence: TGTGCCAGCAGCGTCGCGGGGAGCTGGGGCGGTGAGCAGTTCTTC. It encodes CASSVAGSWGGEQFF. The V call is TRBV14, the J call TRBJ2-1; a weak D match, TRBD2 (6 bases). Trimming shortened V by 5 bases and J by 9 bases, and 20 bases separated the two germline ends. The CDR3 spans 15 residues. Per germline, CDR1 SGHDN and CDR2 FVKESK.

The J gene is TRBJ1-1, the V gene TRBV25-1, with D perhaps matching TRBD1 (6 bases). CDR1 and CDR2 (germline): MGHDK, SYGVNS. The CDR3 totals 11 residues. V was shortened by 8 bases and J by 10 bases, with 14 bases between the two germline ends. CDR3 nucleotides: TGTGCCAGCCGGGGGGCTGGAGGAGCTTTCTTT. It encodes CASRGAGGAFF.

This chain uses TRBV4-3 with TRBJ2-5; D is unclear. CDR3 length: 15 amino acids. CDR1 and CDR2 from the germline V gene are LGHNA and YSLEER. V gave up 0 bases and J gave up 0 bases, with 8 bases separating them. CDR3 in DNA: TGCGCCAGCAGCCAAGATCGAACGTACCAAGAGACCCAGTACTTC. Translated: CASSQDRTYQETQYF.

The chain has TRBV7-2 and TRBJ1-3; no clear D. Deletions cut 1 base from V and 4 bases from J, with 8 bases between. This CDR3 contains 14 residues. The germline V gene encodes CDR1 SGHTA and CDR2 FQGNSA. CDR3 in DNA: TGTGCCAGCAGCTTAGGGCAGCAGGGAAACACCATATATTTT. It codes for CASSLGQQGNTIYF.

The chain couples TRBV2 to TRBJ2-2; no clear D. The CDR3 runs to 13 residues. Per germline, CDR1 SNHLY and CDR2 FYNNEI. V lost 7 bases and J 6 bases, leaving 12 bases between the germline ends. For the CDR3, the DNA is TGTGCCAGCACCAAGTGGGTCCCCGGGGAGCTGTTTTTT. It codes for CASTKWVPGELFF.